This TCR beta chain emerged from a study of PD-L1 blockade in urothelial cancer. As for the study in general: The study started patients on atezolizumab in the mid-2010s, giving 1,200 mg intravenously every 3 weeks. Specimens of blood held a median count of about 140,000 T cells. Overall study findings and caveats: Patients who had durable benefit saw their tumor-associated blood clones expand more at 3 weeks.

Repertoires were generated with immunoSEQ multiplex PCR, while TCRdb's copy carries only in-frame clones and drops some. Of about 90,000 clones listed, 90% to 95% are singletons. V gave up 0 bases and J gave up 6 bases, with 10 bases separating them. The CDR3 contains 13 residues. The germline gives CDR1 SGDLS, CDR2 YYNGEE. This clone was recorded once. Antigen specificity is unknown. The chain combines TRBV9 with TRBJ2-7; TRBD2 is a possible D gene (5 bases). The sequencing used PBMCs, collected around atezolizumab (anti-PD-L1) treatment. The TCR comes from a man aged 60-69 years with urothelial cancer. CDR3 nucleotides: TGTGCCAGCAGCGTAGGAGGGTCCGCCGAGCAGTACTTC. Translating gives CASSVGGSAEQYF.